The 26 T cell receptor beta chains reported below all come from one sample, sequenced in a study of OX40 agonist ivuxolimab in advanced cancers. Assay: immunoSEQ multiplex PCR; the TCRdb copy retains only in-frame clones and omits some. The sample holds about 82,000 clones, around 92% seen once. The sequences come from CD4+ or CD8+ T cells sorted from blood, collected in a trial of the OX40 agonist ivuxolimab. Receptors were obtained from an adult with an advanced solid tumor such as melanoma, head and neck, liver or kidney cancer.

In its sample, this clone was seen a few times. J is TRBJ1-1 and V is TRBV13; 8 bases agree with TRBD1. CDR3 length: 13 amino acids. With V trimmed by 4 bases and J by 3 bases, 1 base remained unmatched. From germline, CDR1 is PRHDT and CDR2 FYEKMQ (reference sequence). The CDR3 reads CASSSTGDTEAFF. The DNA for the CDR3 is TGTGCCAGCAGCTCGACAGGGGACACTGAAGCTTTCTTT.

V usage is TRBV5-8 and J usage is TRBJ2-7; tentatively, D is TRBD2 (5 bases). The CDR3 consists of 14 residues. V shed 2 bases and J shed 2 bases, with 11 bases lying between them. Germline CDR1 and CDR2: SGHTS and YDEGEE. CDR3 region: CASSLGAGAYEQYF. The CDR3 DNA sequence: TGTGCCAGCAGCTTAGGTGCGGGTGCCTACGAGCAGTACTTC.

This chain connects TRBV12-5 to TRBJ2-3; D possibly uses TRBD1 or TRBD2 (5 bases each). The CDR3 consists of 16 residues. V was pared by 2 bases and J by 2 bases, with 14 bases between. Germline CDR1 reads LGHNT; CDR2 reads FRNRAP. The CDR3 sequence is CASGLTGLTNTDTQYF. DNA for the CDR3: TGTGCTAGTGGTTTGACAGGACTGACGAACACAGATACGCAGTATTTT.

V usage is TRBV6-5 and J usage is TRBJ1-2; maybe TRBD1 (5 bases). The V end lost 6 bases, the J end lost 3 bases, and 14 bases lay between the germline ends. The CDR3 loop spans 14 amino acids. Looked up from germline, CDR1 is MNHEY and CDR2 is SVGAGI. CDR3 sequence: CASRFGGEYYGYTF. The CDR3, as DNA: TGTGCCAGCAGGTTCGGGGGGGAATACTATGGCTACACCTTC.

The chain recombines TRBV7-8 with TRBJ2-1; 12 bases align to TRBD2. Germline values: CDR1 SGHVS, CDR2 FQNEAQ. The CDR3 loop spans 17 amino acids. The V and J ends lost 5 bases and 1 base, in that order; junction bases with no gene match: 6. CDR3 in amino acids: CASSPWTSGESYNEQFF. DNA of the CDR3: TGTGCCAGCAGCCCGTGGACTAGCGGGGAGTCCTACAATGAGCAGTTCTTC.

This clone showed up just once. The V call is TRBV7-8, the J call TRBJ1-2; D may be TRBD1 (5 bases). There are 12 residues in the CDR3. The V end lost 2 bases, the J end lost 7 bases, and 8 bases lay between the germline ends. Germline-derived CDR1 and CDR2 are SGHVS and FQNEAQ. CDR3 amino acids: CASSLRGGGYTF. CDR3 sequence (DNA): TGTGCCAGCAGCTTACGGGGGGGTGGCTACACCTTC.

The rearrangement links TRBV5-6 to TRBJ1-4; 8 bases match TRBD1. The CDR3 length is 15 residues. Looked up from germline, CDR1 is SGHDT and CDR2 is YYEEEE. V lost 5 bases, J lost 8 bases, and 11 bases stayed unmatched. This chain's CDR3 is CASSSQGVGGEKLFF. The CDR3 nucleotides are TGTGCCAGCAGTTCACAGGGGGTCGGAGGGGAAAAACTGTTTTTT. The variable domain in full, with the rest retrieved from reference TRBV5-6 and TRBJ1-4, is DAGVTQSPTHLIKTRGQQVTLRCSPKSGHDTVSWYQQALGQGPQFIFQYYEEEERQRGNFPDRFSGHQFPNYSSELNVNALLLGDSALYLCASSSQGVGGEKLFFGSGTQLSVL.

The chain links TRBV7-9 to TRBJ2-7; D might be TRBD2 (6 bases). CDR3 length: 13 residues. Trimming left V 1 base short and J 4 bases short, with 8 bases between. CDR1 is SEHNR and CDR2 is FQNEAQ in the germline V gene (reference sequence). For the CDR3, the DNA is TGTGCCAGCAGCTTAGGACTAGATTACGAGCAGTACTTC. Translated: CASSLGLDYEQYF.

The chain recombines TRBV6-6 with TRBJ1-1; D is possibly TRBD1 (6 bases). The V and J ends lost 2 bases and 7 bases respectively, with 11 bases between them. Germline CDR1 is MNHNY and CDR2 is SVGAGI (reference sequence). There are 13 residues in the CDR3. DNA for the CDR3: TGTGCCAGCAGTTACGGGCAGGGGCTTGAAGCTTTCTTT. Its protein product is CASSYGQGLEAFF.

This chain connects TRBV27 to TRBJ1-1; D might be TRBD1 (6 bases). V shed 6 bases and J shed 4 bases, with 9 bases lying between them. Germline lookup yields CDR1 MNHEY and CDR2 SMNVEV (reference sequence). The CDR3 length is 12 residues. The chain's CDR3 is CASRFRGTEAFF. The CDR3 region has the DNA TGTGCCAGCAGGTTCAGGGGCACTGAAGCTTTCTTT.

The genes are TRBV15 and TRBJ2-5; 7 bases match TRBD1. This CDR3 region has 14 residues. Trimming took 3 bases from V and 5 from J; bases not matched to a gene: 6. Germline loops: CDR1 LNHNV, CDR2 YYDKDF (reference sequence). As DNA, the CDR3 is TGTGCCACCAGCAGGGACAGGAACTGGGAGACCCAGTACTTC. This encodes CATSRDRNWETQYF.

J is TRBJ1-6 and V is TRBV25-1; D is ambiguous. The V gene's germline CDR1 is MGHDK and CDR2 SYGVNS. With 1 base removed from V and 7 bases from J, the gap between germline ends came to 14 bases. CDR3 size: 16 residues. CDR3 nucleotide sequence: TGTGCCAGCAGTGAATCACTGATTCATGAGAATTCACCCCTCCACTTT. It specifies CASSESLIHENSPLHF.

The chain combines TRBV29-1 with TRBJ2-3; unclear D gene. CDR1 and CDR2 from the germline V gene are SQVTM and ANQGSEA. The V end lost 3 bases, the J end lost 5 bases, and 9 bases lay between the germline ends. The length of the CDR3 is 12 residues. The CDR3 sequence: CSVEVWEDTQYF. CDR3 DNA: TGCAGCGTTGAGGTCTGGGAAGATACGCAGTATTTT.

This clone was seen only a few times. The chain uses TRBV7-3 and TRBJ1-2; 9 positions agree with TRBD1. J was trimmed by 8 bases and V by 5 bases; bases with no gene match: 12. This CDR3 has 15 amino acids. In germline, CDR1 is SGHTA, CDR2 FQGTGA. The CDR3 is CASSPGTGLASGYTF. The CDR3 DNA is TGTGCCAGCAGCCCCGGGACAGGGCTTGCTAGCGGCTACACCTTC.

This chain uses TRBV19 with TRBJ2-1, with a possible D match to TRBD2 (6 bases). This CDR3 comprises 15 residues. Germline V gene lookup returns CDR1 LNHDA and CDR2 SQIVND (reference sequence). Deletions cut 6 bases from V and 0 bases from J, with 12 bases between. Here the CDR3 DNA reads TGTGCCAGTAGCGACGGGACTGACTCCTACAATGAGCAGTTCTTC. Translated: CASSDGTDSYNEQFF.

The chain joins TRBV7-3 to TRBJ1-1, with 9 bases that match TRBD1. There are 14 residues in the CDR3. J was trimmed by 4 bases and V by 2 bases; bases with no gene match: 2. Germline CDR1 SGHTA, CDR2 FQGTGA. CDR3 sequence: CASSLGTGTTEAFF. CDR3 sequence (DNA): TGTGCCAGCAGCTTAGGGACAGGGACCACTGAAGCTTTCTTT.

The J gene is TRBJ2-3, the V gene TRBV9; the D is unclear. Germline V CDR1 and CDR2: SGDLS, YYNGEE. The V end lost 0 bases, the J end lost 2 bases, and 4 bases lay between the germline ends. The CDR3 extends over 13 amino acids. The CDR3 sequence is CASSVGFTDTQYF. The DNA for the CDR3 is TGTGCCAGCAGCGTAGGGTTCACAGATACGCAGTATTTT.

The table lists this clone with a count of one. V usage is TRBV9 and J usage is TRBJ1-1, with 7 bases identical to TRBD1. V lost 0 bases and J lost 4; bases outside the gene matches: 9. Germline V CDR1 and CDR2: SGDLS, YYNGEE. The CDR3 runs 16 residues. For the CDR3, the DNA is TGTGCCAGCAGCGTAGCAGTACACACAGGGGCCACTGAAGCTTTCTTT. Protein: CASSVAVHTGATEAFF.

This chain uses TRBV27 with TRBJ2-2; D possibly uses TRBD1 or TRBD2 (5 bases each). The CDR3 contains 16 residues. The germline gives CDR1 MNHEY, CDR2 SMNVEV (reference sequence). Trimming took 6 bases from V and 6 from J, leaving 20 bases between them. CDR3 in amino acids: CASSLTAGLGAGELFF. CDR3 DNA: TGTGCCAGCAGCCTAACCGCAGGGTTGGGGGCCGGGGAGCTGTTTTTT.

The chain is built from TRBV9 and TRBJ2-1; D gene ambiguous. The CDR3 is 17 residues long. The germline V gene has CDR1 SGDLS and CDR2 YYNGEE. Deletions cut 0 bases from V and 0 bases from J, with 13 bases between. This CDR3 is CASSVASTKISYNEQFF. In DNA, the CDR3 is TGTGCCAGCAGCGTAGCAAGCACGAAGATCTCCTACAATGAGCAGTTCTTC.

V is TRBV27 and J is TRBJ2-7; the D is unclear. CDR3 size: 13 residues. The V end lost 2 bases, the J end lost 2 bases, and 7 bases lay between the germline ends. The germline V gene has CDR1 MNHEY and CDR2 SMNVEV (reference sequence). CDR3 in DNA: TGTGCCAGCAGTTTAGGGGAAACCTACGAGCAGTACTTC. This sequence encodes CASSLGETYEQYF.

CDR3 in DNA: TGTGCCATCAGTACTGTCGGGGCAATAGATACGCAGTATTTT. Amino acids: CAISTVGAIDTQYF. The V gene is TRBV10-3, the J gene TRBJ2-3, with D perhaps TRBD1 or TRBD2 (5 bases each). The V gene lost 5 bases and the J gene lost 5 bases, with 14 bases spanning the gap. CDR3 size: 14 residues. The V gene's germline CDR1 is ENHRY and CDR2 SYGVKD.

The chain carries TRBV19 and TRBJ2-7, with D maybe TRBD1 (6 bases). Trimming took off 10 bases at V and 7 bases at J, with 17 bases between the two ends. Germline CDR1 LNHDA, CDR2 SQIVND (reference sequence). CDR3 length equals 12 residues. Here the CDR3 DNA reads TGTGCCACACTAGACTTAGGGGGTGAGCAGTACTTC. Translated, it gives CATLDLGGEQYF.

CDR3 protein: CASSHSGGIYGYTF. The CDR3 DNA reads TGTGCCAGCAGCCATTCGGGGGGTATTTATGGCTACACCTTC. The J gene is TRBJ1-2, the V gene TRBV7-9; D perhaps matches TRBD1 (5 bases). The germline CDR1 and CDR2 sequences are SEHNR and FQNEAQ (reference sequence). V was clipped by 5 bases and J by 5 bases, with 15 bases between them. The CDR3 is made up of 14 amino acids.

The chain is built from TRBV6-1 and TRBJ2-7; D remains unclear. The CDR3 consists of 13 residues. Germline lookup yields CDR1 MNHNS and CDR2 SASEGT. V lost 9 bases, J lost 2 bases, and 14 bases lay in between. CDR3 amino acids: CASQYNRAYEQYF. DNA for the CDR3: TGTGCCAGTCAGTACAACCGGGCCTACGAGCAGTACTTC.

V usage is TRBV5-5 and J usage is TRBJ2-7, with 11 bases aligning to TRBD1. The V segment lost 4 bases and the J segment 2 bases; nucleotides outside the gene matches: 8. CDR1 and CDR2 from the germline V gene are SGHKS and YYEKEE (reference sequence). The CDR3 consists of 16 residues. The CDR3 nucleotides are TGTGCCAGCAGCACCGCCCCGGGACAGGGGGCCTACGAGCAGTACTTC. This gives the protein CASSTAPGQGAYEQYF.